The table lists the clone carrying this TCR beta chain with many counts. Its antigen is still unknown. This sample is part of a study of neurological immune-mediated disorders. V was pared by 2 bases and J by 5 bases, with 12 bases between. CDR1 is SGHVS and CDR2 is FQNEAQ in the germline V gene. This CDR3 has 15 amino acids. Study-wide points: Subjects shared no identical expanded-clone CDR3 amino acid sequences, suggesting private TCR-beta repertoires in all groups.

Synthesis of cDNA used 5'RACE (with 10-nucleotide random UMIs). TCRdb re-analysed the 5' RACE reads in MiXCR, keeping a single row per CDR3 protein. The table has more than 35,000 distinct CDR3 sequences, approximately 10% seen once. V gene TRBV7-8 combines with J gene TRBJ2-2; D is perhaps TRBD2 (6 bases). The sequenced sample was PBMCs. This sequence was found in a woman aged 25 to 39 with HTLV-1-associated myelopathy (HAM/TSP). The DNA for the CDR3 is TGTGCCAGCAGCTTACGGAGGGACTGGACCGGGGAGCTGTTTTTT. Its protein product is CASSLRRDWTGELFF.